This T cell receptor beta chain is from a study of blood T cell repertoires in COVID-19. Study as a whole: PBMCs, B-cell-depleted T cells, or T cells provided the cDNA or gDNA that made up the material.

Participants had their cohort set by participant-reported clinical history. Authors' analysis steps: Amplified reference gene primers provided the basis for estimating nucleated cell counts. TCRdb keeps only in-frame clones here, not all; method: immunoSEQ multiplex PCR. V and J calls plus clone size are reproduced from that table; the DNA served to infer D and trimming. The table lists 300,000 or so clones, roughly 85% of them singletons. Germline V gene data show CDR1 as SGHTA and CDR2 as FQGNSA. V gave up 2 bases and J gave up 2 bases; unmatched junction bases: 2. The CDR3 consists of 16 residues. This receptor was identified in a woman between 35 and 50 years old with acute COVID-19. The sequenced material came from PBMCs or T cells enriched from blood (not recorded which). This chain connects TRBV7-2 to TRBJ2-3; the match to TRBD2 covers 12 bases. The CDR3 reads CASSLRLAGVTDTQYF. The CDR3, as DNA: TGTGCCAGCAGCTTAAGACTAGCGGGGGTCACAGATACGCAGTATTTT.